Listed here are 20 T cell receptor beta chains from one sample, sequenced in a study of T-cell memory formation after mild COVID-19. TCRdb recomputed calls from the 5' RACE reads with MiXCR, one row per CDR3 protein. The top ten hold over 20% of the sample, which has about 340,000 distinct CDR3 sequences, about an eighth seen once. Sequencing input: PBMCs or a T cell subset sorted from them (not recorded which). These receptors were taken from a man in his late teens or twenties who had mild COVID-19 (a few samples of this study predate the infection). Cell type and time point are not known.

There are many counts of this clonotype. The rearrangement links TRBV6-6 to TRBJ2-5, with TRBD1 matching over 9 bases. With V trimmed by 5 bases and J by 4 bases, 5 bases remained unmatched. The CDR3 has 14 amino acids. Germline values: CDR1 MNHNY, CDR2 SVGAGI (reference sequence). CDR3 in amino acids: CASSIQGAGETQYF. The CDR3 DNA sequence: TGTGCCAGCAGTATACAGGGGGCGGGAGAGACCCAGTACTTC.

Many counts were recorded for this clonotype. For the CDR3, the DNA is TGTGCCAGCAGTGGAACTAGGACTGCTGGGGCCAACGTCCTGACTTTC. Translation gives CASSGTRTAGANVLTF. This chain uses TRBV6-2 or TRBV6-3 with TRBJ2-6; maybe TRBD2 (5 bases). CDR1 is MNHEY and CDR2 is SVGEGT in the germline V gene. This CDR3 region has 16 residues. The ends were cut back, 5 bases at V and 2 bases at J, with 13 bases in the middle.

This clonotype was recorded a few times. The CDR3 nucleotides are TGTGCCAGCAGCTTGGATGGCAGGGGGAATGAAAAACTGTTTTTT. Its translation: CASSLDGRGNEKLFF. This chain links TRBV5-4 with TRBJ1-4, with 7 bases matching TRBD1. Germline CDR1 reads SGHNT; CDR2 reads YYREEE (reference sequence). The CDR3 is 15 residues long. V was clipped by 0 bases and J by 5 bases; unmatched bases: 4.

This clonotype came up many times. As DNA, the CDR3 is TGTGCCAGCAGCTTGGCTGGACAGGGTAATGACGGGGAGCTGTTTTTT. Protein sequence: CASSLAGQGNDGELFF. The chain is built from TRBV11-2 and TRBJ2-2; 8 bases agree with TRBD1. From germline, CDR1 is SGHAT and CDR2 FQNNGV. After removal of 3 bases from V and 7 bases from J, the junction contained 10 bases not matched to a gene. The CDR3 loop spans 16 amino acids.

This clonotype was seen only a few times. The chain uses TRBV12-3 or TRBV12-4 and TRBJ2-3; 11 nucleotides line up with TRBD2. The CDR3 spans 15 residues. The junction had 9 bases not matched to a gene; V was cut back by 6 bases and J by 7 bases. The CDR3 is CASRIAGGPGNTQYF. The DNA for the CDR3 is TGTGCCAGCAGAATAGCGGGGGGGCCCGGGAATACGCAGTATTTT.

The V and J genes are TRBV11-2 and TRBJ1-2; D is unresolved. CDR1 and CDR2 from the germline V gene are SGHAT and FQNNGV. The germline V and J ends were trimmed by 2 bases and 4 bases, with 11 bases remaining between them. CDR3 length: 14 residues. This chain's CDR3 is CASSLFQTGYGYTF. Written as DNA, the CDR3 is TGTGCCAGCAGCTTATTCCAGACCGGCTATGGCTACACCTTC. Drawing the rest from reference TRBV11-2 and TRBJ1-2, the complete variable domain is EAGVAQSPRYKIIEKRQSVAFWCNPISGHATLYWYQQILGQGPKLLIQFQNNGVVDDSQLPKDRFSAERLKGVDSTLKIQPAKLEDSAVYLCASSLFQTGYGYTFGSGTRLTVV.

This clonotype showed up many times. The V and J genes are TRBV7-2 and TRBJ2-3, with D perhaps matching TRBD2 (7 bases). The V gene lost 2 bases and the J gene lost 4 bases, with 16 bases spanning the gap. The germline gives CDR1 SGHTA, CDR2 FQGNSA. The CDR3 loop spans 16 amino acids. DNA of the CDR3: TGTGCCAGCAGCTTAAGTCCCGGGGGGCCGCCAGATACGCAGTATTTT. Its protein is CASSLSPGGPPDTQYF.

The V gene is TRBV20-1, the J gene TRBJ2-2; D possibly corresponds to TRBD2 (5 bases). The CDR3 is 15 amino acids. Germline assignment: CDR1 DFQATT and CDR2 SNEGSKA (reference sequence). Deletions cut 2 bases from V and 5 bases from J, with 15 bases between. CDR3 sequence reads: CSARRNRPGTGELFF. Here the CDR3 DNA reads TGCAGTGCTAGAAGGAACAGACCGGGGACCGGGGAGCTGTTTTTT.

V gene TRBV7-2 combines with J gene TRBJ2-4, with 8 bases identical to TRBD1. Germline loops: CDR1 SGHTA, CDR2 FQGNSA. The CDR3 is 15 amino acids. Trimming removed 2 bases from V and 6 bases from J; junction bases left unmatched: 6. The CDR3 nucleotides read TGTGCCAGCAGCTTAAGAGGACAGGGAGGAAACATTCAGTACTTC. Protein sequence: CASSLRGQGGNIQYF.

This clonotype showed up many times. V usage is TRBV7-9 and J usage is TRBJ2-5, with 8 positions matching TRBD1. CDR1 is SEHNR and CDR2 is FQNEAQ in the germline V gene (reference sequence). CDR3 length: 13 residues. Trimming removed 4 bases from V and 4 bases from J; junction bases left unmatched: 2. The CDR3 reads CASSSRGPETQYF. The DNA for the CDR3 is TGTGCCAGCAGCTCCAGGGGGCCAGAGACCCAGTACTTC.

This chain joins TRBV12-3 or TRBV12-4 and TRBJ2-7; 12 nucleotides agree with TRBD2. The CDR3 loop spans 17 amino acids. Trimming removed 6 bases from V and 0 bases from J; junction bases left unmatched: 9. The CDR3 nucleotides read TGTGCCAGCAGCCCTGGACTAGCGGGGCCTCTCTCCTACGAGCAGTACTTC. It translates to CASSPGLAGPLSYEQYF.

This chain joins TRBV7-9 and TRBJ2-7, with D possibly being TRBD1 or TRBD2 (6 bases each). CDR3 length: 13 residues. Germline V gene lookup returns CDR1 SEHNR and CDR2 FQNEAQ (reference sequence). V lost 7 bases and J 5 bases, leaving 15 bases between the germline ends. The CDR3 spells CASTGWGAHEQYF. Here the CDR3 DNA reads TGTGCCAGCACTGGTTGGGGGGCACACGAGCAGTACTTC.

This sequence joins TRBV7-2 and TRBJ1-2, with D unclear. Germline loops: CDR1 SGHTA, CDR2 FQGNSA. V was clipped by 4 bases and J by 0 bases, with 9 bases between them. The CDR3 spans 14 residues. DNA of the CDR3: TGTGCCAGCAGCTCCGCCAATGCTAACTATGGCTACACCTTC. Encoded protein: CASSSANANYGYTF.

The chain recombines TRBV7-2 with TRBJ2-7, with 7 nucleotides matching TRBD2. This CDR3 region has 14 residues. Losses at the gene ends were 5 bases for V and 2 bases for J; bases not matched to a gene: 6. CDR1 and CDR2 (germline): SGHTA, FQGNSA. CDR3 coding DNA: TGTGCCAGCAGCAAGTGGGGGGGAACCTACGAGCAGTACTTC. This codes for CASSKWGGTYEQYF.

The chain uses TRBV12-3 or TRBV12-4 and TRBJ1-5; possible D gene TRBD1, 5 bases. Trimming shortened V by 6 bases and J by 3 bases, and 12 bases separated the two germline ends. CDR3 length: 14 amino acids. The CDR3 here is CASSPWGDNQPQHF. The CDR3, as DNA: TGTGCCAGCAGCCCTTGGGGGGACAATCAGCCCCAGCATTTT.

A few counts support this clonotype. The chain is built from TRBV4-1 and TRBJ2-3, with 9 bases fitting TRBD2. V lost 3 bases and J lost 1; bases outside the gene matches: 5. The germline CDR1 and CDR2 sequences are MGHRA and YSYEKL. The length of the CDR3 is 16 residues. The CDR3, as DNA: TGCGCCAGCAGCCACCCGCGGGGGGGGGGCACAGATACGCAGTATTTT. Translating it yields CASSHPRGGGTDTQYF.

The chain joins TRBV20-1 to TRBJ2-7; maybe TRBD2 (5 bases). The length of the CDR3 is 13 residues. The ends were cut back, 5 bases at V and 3 bases at J, with 14 bases in the middle. CDR1 and CDR2 from the germline V gene are DFQATT and SNEGSKA (reference sequence). CDR3 sequence: CSALGGLSYEQYV. CDR3 sequence (DNA): TGCAGTGCTTTGGGCGGGTTAAGCTACGAGCAGTACGTC.

As DNA, the CDR3 is TGTGCCAGCAGCCAAGGAGCGGGTGTAGGCGGGGAGCTGTTTTTT. Its translation: CASSQGAGVGGELFF. The chain carries TRBV14 and TRBJ2-2; possibly TRBD2 for D (6 bases). The CDR3 covers 15 residues. Trimming cost V 1 base and J 7 bases, with 13 bases left between them. Germline CDR1 is SGHDN and CDR2 is FVKESK. The whole variable domain, filled in from reference TRBV14 and TRBJ2-2, reads EAGVTQFPSHSVIEKGQTVTLRCDPISGHDNLYWYRRVMGKEIKFLLHFVKESKQDESGMPNNRFLAERTGGTYSTLKVQPAELEDSGVYFCASSQGAGVGGELFFGEGSRLTVL.

V and J are TRBV6-5 and TRBJ1-2, with 7 bases identical to TRBD1. Looked up from germline, CDR1 is MNHEY and CDR2 is SVGAGI. Germline trimming cut 10 bases from V and 6 bases from J; bases unmatched to any gene: 8. There are 12 residues in the CDR3. The CDR3 loop reads CATATGRDGYTF. CDR3 DNA: TGTGCCACCGCGACAGGGCGGGATGGCTACACCTTC.

This sequence joins TRBV5-1 and TRBJ1-1, with 9 nucleotides matching TRBD1. The CDR3 consists of 14 residues. Germline V gene lookup returns CDR1 SGHRS and CDR2 YFSETQ. J gave up 5 bases and V 0 bases, and 2 bases lay outside the gene matches. CDR3 DNA: TGCGCCAGCAGCTTGGCCGGGACAGGGACTGAAGCTTTCTTT. It encodes CASSLAGTGTEAFF.